This entry lists 12 T cell receptor beta chains sequenced from one sample in a study of ipilimumab plus nivolumab after autologous stem cell transplantation. Sequencing was performed with immunoSEQ multiplex PCR; in TCRdb, only in-frame clones are kept and a portion is missing. Here the sample spans approximately 84,000 clones, 65% to 85% being singletons. The source material was PBMCs, sampled in a trial of ipilimumab plus nivolumab as post-transplant consolidation. The source of these receptors is a male donor with diffuse large B-cell lymphoma.

This chain links TRBV7-8 with TRBJ2-7, with 7 bases matching TRBD1. The CDR3 runs to 14 residues. CDR1 SGHVS and CDR2 FQNEAQ come from the germline V gene. The V gene end was trimmed by 4 bases and the J gene end by 3 bases; junction bases not matched to a gene: 6. The CDR3 coding sequence is TGTGCCAGCAGCTATTCAGGGGGTTACTACGAGCAGTACTTC. This translates into CASSYSGGYYEQYF.

The gene calls are TRBV11-2 and TRBJ2-5; 7 bases agree with TRBD2. Germline V gene sequence: CDR1 SGHAT, CDR2 FQNNGV. V lost 6 bases and J lost 5; bases outside the gene matches: 9. The length of the CDR3 is 14 residues. Here the CDR3 reads CASRRLAGRETQYF. DNA for the CDR3: TGTGCCAGCAGGAGACTAGCCGGCCGGGAGACCCAGTACTTC. Complete variable domain (other parts from reference TRBV11-2 and TRBJ2-5): EAGVAQSPRYKIIEKRQSVAFWCNPISGHATLYWYQQILGQGPKLLIQFQNNGVVDDSQLPKDRFSAERLKGVDSTLKIQPAKLEDSAVYLCASRRLAGRETQYFGPGTRLLVL.

The chain couples TRBV5-1 to TRBJ1-2; possibly TRBD1 for D (5 bases). CDR1 and CDR2 (germline): SGHRS, YFSETQ. CDR3 length: 13 amino acids. Trimming removed 4 bases at V and 2 bases at J, with 9 bases between. The CDR3 DNA sequence: TGCGCCAGCAGCATAACAGGAAACTATGGCTACACCTTC. It is translated as CASSITGNYGYTF.

This clone was seen a single time. The chain links TRBV2 to TRBJ1-5; D uncertain. Deletions cut 4 bases from V and 2 bases from J, with 9 bases between. This CDR3 is 14 amino acids long. Germline lookup yields CDR1 SNHLY and CDR2 FYNNEI. The CDR3 loop is CASSGDSGNQPQHF. The CDR3 DNA sequence: TGTGCCAGCAGTGGGGATTCTGGCAATCAGCCCCAGCATTTT.

The chain carries TRBV29-1 and TRBJ2-3; 7 bases are shared with TRBD2. Germline-derived CDR1 and CDR2 are SQVTM and ANQGSEA. The V gene end was trimmed by 4 bases and the J gene end by 6 bases; junction bases not matched to a gene: 16. The CDR3 has 16 residues. The CDR3 protein is CSVGGGGQKIRDTQYF. DNA of the CDR3: TGCAGCGTTGGGGGGGGAGGGCAGAAAATCAGGGATACGCAGTATTTT.

Notes on this clone: Germline is not matched at one junction end, which may reflect a read error. The chain uses TRBV30 and TRBJ1-5; no clear D gene. The CDR3 has 23 amino acids. Per the germline V gene, CDR1 is GTSNPN and CDR2 is SVGIG (reference sequence). The CDR3 nucleotides read TGTGCCTGGAGTGTAATAGTCTGGAGGATCGGCGGCCTCCACACTAATAGCGATCAGCCCCAGCATTTT. Its protein is CAWSVIVWRIGGLHTNSDQPQHF.

The V call is TRBV2, the J call TRBJ2-3; possibly TRBD1 for D (5 bases). V lost 0 bases and J 5 bases, leaving 9 bases between the germline ends. CDR3 length equals 14 residues. The germline V gene encodes CDR1 SNHLY and CDR2 FYNNEI. CDR3 DNA sequence: TGTGCCAGCAGTGAAGCAATTAGGGGAGATACGCAGTATTTT. Translation gives CASSEAIRGDTQYF.

This rearrangement joins TRBV6-1 to TRBJ1-2; possible D gene TRBD1, 6 bases. The germline CDR1 and CDR2 sequences are MNHNS and SASEGT. V was clipped by 4 bases and J by 6 bases, with 15 bases between them. The CDR3 extends over 14 amino acids. The chain's CDR3 is CASSGPGQLHGYTF. The DNA for the CDR3 is TGTGCCAGCAGTGGGCCGGGACAACTACATGGCTACACCTTC.

The gene calls are TRBV18 and TRBJ1-5, with D hard to call. Germline values: CDR1 KGHSH, CDR2 LQKENI. The ends were cut back, 6 bases at V and 1 base at J, with 13 bases in the middle. This CDR3 has 15 amino acids. CDR3 loop: CASSLGSASNQPQHF. CDR3 in DNA: TGTGCCAGCTCCCTTGGTTCAGCGAGCAATCAGCCCCAGCATTTT.

CDR3 sequence: CASSVAGGARSDTQYF. The CDR3 DNA follows: TGTGCCAGCAGCGTAGCGGGGGGGGCCAGGTCAGATACGCAGTATTTT. The chain combines TRBV9 with TRBJ2-3; 8 bases match TRBD2. This CDR3 region has 16 residues. Germline CDR1 and CDR2: SGDLS and YYNGEE. J lost 4 bases, V lost 0 bases, and 7 bases had no gene match.

The chain joins TRBV5-1 to TRBJ2-5; 8 bases match TRBD2. The CDR3 contains 15 residues. With 3 bases clipped from V and 2 bases from J, the junction kept 6 bases outside the gene matches. Germline CDR1 reads SGHRS; CDR2 reads YFSETQ. The CDR3 DNA reads TGCGCCAGCAGCTCTATCCGGGGGGGGCAAGAGACCCAGTACTTC. The encoded protein is CASSSIRGGQETQYF.

The rearrangement joins TRBV6-6 to TRBJ1-1, with a possible D match to TRBD1 (6 bases). The germline V gene encodes CDR1 MNHNY and CDR2 SVGAGI (reference sequence). CDR3 size: 16 residues. Trimming took off 6 bases at V and 3 bases at J, with 20 bases between the two ends. The CDR3 sequence is CASSDTGGRKHTEAFF. For the CDR3, the DNA is TGTGCCAGCAGCGACACGGGGGGCAGAAAGCACACTGAAGCTTTCTTT.